Below are 17 T cell receptor beta chains sequenced from a single sample in a study of graft-versus-host responses after intestinal transplantation. TCRdb keeps only in-frame clones here, not all; method: immunoSEQ multiplex PCR. This table has about 80,000 clones, over 80% appearing once. Sequences were derived from PBMCs, sampled 98 days after intestinal transplantation. The receptors were gathered from a human patient who received an intestinal transplant, so some T cells may come from the graft donor.

The chain uses TRBV30 and TRBJ2-3, with D tentatively TRBD1 (5 bases). The CDR3 totals 13 residues. V lost 5 bases and J lost 6, with 15 bases in between. The germline CDR1 and CDR2 sequences are GTSNPN and SVGIG (reference sequence). CDR3 nucleotides: TGTGCCTGGGTTCCTCAACCAGGGGATACGCAGTATTTT. As protein: CAWVPQPGDTQYF.

CDR3 nucleotide sequence: TGTGCCAGTCTCCGGGCCCATCAGCCCCAGCATTTT. This codes for CASLRAHQPQHF. The rearrangement links TRBV6-5 to TRBJ1-5; D is uncertain. Trimming pared 9 bases from V and 5 bases from J, leaving 11 bases between. Germline V gene lookup returns CDR1 MNHEY and CDR2 SVGAGI. This CDR3 is 12 amino acids long.

The chain employs TRBV21-1 and TRBJ1-2. TRBV21-1 is a listed pseudogene. The CDR3 is made up of 16 amino acids. The CDR3 region is CASSDSSDRGNYGYTF. DNA of the CDR3: TGTGCCAGCAGCGACTCCTCTGACCGGGGAAACTATGGCTACACCTTC.

The chain joins TRBV28 to TRBJ1-5; D is unclear. Trimming stripped 6 bases from V and 4 bases from J, with 19 bases between. This CDR3 contains 16 residues. The germline gives CDR1 MDHEN, CDR2 SYDVKM. The CDR3 nucleotides read TGTGCCAGCAGACGTATGGTCGGGAGTCGGAATCAGCCCCAGCATTTT. Amino acids: CASRRMVGSRNQPQHF.

The rearrangement joins TRBV5-4 to TRBJ1-1, with a weak D call TRBD1 (5 bases). Germline V gene lookup returns CDR1 SGHNT and CDR2 YYREEE (reference sequence). The length of the CDR3 is 12 residues. V lost 2 bases, J lost 6 bases, and 8 bases lay in between. DNA of the CDR3: TGTGCCAGCAGCTTAGGGGTCGCTGAAGCTTTCTTT. It is translated as CASSLGVAEAFF.

The rearrangement joins TRBV6-5 to TRBJ1-4; possibly TRBD1 for D (5 bases). Germline CDR1 is MNHEY and CDR2 is SVGAGI. This CDR3 has 15 residues. The germline V and J ends were trimmed by 6 bases and 0 bases, with 11 bases remaining between them. The CDR3 loop reads CASSPGGATNEKLFF. CDR3 sequence (DNA): TGTGCCAGCAGCCCTGGAGGGGCAACTAATGAAAAACTGTTTTTT.

V gene TRBV5-4 combines with J gene TRBJ2-3, with TRBD2 as a possible D gene (5 bases). The CDR3 has 16 amino acids. Germline-derived CDR1 and CDR2 are SGHNT and YYREEE (reference sequence). V lost 0 bases, J lost 2 bases, and 13 bases lay in between. The CDR3 sequence is CASSLERTHFTDTQYF. CDR3 DNA: TGTGCCAGCAGCTTGGAAAGGACTCACTTCACAGATACGCAGTATTTT.

The table lists this clone with a count of one. The chain joins TRBV2 to TRBJ1-2; D ambiguous. Germline CDR1 and CDR2: SNHLY and FYNNEI. The CDR3 has 13 amino acids. Trimming pared 4 bases from V and 0 bases from J, leaving 6 bases between. The CDR3, as DNA: TGTGCCAGCAGTGCCGGGACTAACTATGGCTACACCTTC. This sequence encodes CASSAGTNYGYTF. The variable domain in full, completed from reference TRBV2 and TRBJ1-2, reads EPEVTQTPSHQVTQMGQEVILRCVPISNHLYFYWYRQILGQKVEFLVSFYNNEISEKSEIFDDQFSVERPDGSNFTLKIRSTKLEDSAMYFCASSAGTNYGYTFGSGTRLTVV.

The table lists this clone with a count of one. The CDR3 DNA sequence: TGTGCCAGCAGTTTACACGGGGTCCCAAACTATGGCTACACCTTC. Amino acid sequence: CASSLHGVPNYGYTF. This sequence joins TRBV28 and TRBJ1-2, with D unclear. CDR1 and CDR2 (germline): MDHEN, SYDVKM. V lost 2 bases and J lost 2, with 12 bases in between. The CDR3 is 15 amino acids.

This clone has just one count. This chain uses TRBV10-1 with TRBJ2-3, with D perhaps assigned TRBD1 or TRBD2 (6 bases each). Trimming shortened V by 2 bases and J by 3 bases, and 27 bases separated the two germline ends. Per germline, CDR1 WNHNN and CDR2 SYGVQD (reference sequence). This CDR3 comprises 20 residues. The CDR3, as DNA: TGCGCCAGCAGTGAGGGCAGGGGCCCTACAGGAGGGGGGATGACAGATACGCAGTATTTT. Protein: CASSEGRGPTGGGMTDTQYF.

V usage is TRBV11-3 and J usage is TRBJ2-2, with TRBD2 matching over 9 bases. This CDR3 has 15 amino acids. CDR1 and CDR2 from the germline V gene are SGHNT and YENEEA. J was trimmed by 4 bases and V by 6 bases; bases with no gene match: 6. CDR3 in amino acids: CASSTGLAPTGELFF. In DNA form, the CDR3 reads TGTGCCAGCAGTACGGGACTAGCCCCCACCGGGGAGCTGTTTTTT.

The rearrangement joins TRBV29-1 to TRBJ1-1, with 7 positions matching TRBD1. Looked up from germline, CDR1 is SQVTM and CDR2 is ANQGSEA. The CDR3 covers 15 residues. After removal of 0 bases from V and 3 bases from J, the junction contained 7 bases not matched to a gene. DNA for the CDR3: TGCAGCGTTGAAGATTGGTTCGGACAGGACACTGAAGCTTTCTTT. This encodes CSVEDWFGQDTEAFF.

CDR3 in DNA: TGTGCCAGCAGTCCCCTCCTGTTCGGACAGACGTACCAAGAGACCCAGTACTTC. Its protein is CASSPLLFGQTYQETQYF. This chain links TRBV27 with TRBJ2-5; D may be TRBD1 (6 bases). V was shortened by 5 bases and J by 0 bases, with 22 bases between the two germline ends. Looked up from germline, CDR1 is MNHEY and CDR2 is SMNVEV (reference sequence). The CDR3 contains 18 residues.

The J gene is TRBJ1-2, the V gene TRBV9; D is possibly TRBD1 (5 bases). The CDR3 totals 15 residues. Trimming pared 6 bases from V and 3 bases from J, leaving 18 bases between. Germline values: CDR1 SGDLS, CDR2 YYNGEE. The CDR3 protein is CASMGTTKGHYGYTF. CDR3 nucleotides: TGTGCCAGCATGGGGACGACGAAGGGACACTATGGCTACACCTTC.

The gene calls are TRBV19 and TRBJ2-4; 7 positions match TRBD1. V lost 7 bases to trimming and J lost 0 bases; unmatched junction nucleotides: 12. The CDR3 covers 17 residues. Per germline, CDR1 LNHDA and CDR2 SQIVND (reference sequence). The CDR3 loop reads CASNPTNRGRAKNIQYF. For the CDR3, the DNA is TGTGCCAGTAACCCAACCAACAGGGGTAGAGCCAAAAACATTCAGTACTTC.

The chain employs TRBV19 and TRBJ2-5; 8 bases match TRBD2. Germline CDR1 and CDR2: LNHDA and SQIVND (reference sequence). Trimming took 4 bases from V and 4 from J; bases not matched to a gene: 8. The CDR3 spans 15 residues. CDR3 amino acids: CASSRRGTSGETQYF. CDR3 DNA sequence: TGTGCCAGTAGTAGGCGAGGGACTAGTGGAGAGACCCAGTACTTC.

This clone has a single count. V usage is TRBV25-1 and J usage is TRBJ2-7; 7 positions match TRBD2. Trimming cost V 3 bases and J 4 bases; bases outside gene matches: 3. The CDR3 sequence is 13 residues long. Germline V CDR1 and CDR2: MGHDK, SYGVNS. For the CDR3, the DNA is TGTGCCAGCAGTGAGCTCGGGGGGTACGAGCAGTACTTC. Its translation: CASSELGGYEQYF.